This TCR beta chain was identified in a study of blood T cell repertoires in COVID-19. This table comes from immunoSEQ multiplex PCR, and its TCRdb copy is limited to in-frame clones, with some not included. This sample has under 250,000 clones; 75% to 90% occur once, and the top ten carry roughly 3%. Germline V gene data show CDR1 as SEHNR and CDR2 as FQNEAQ (reference sequence). Between the trimmed V and J ends, which lost 0 bases and 7 bases, there was a span of 13 bases. This CDR3 region has 14 residues. The gene calls are TRBV7-9 and TRBJ2-7, with a tentative D call TRBD2 (7 bases). The sample comprised PBMCs or T cells enriched from blood (not recorded which). The origin of this receptor is a woman aged 18-29 years in a cohort exposed to, infected with or recovered from COVID-19 (not recorded which). The CDR3 nucleotides read TGTGCCAGCAGCTTAGCGGGGGGGGCGCGGGAGCAGTACTTC. It translates to CASSLAGGAREQYF. Full variable domain (outside the CDR3, taken from reference TRBV7-9 and TRBJ2-7): DTGVSQNPRHKITKRGQNVTFRCDPISEHNRLYWYRQTLGQGPEFLTYFQNEAQLEKSRLLSDRFSAERPKGSFSTLEIQRTEQGDSAMYLCASSLAGGAREQYFGPGTRLTVT.